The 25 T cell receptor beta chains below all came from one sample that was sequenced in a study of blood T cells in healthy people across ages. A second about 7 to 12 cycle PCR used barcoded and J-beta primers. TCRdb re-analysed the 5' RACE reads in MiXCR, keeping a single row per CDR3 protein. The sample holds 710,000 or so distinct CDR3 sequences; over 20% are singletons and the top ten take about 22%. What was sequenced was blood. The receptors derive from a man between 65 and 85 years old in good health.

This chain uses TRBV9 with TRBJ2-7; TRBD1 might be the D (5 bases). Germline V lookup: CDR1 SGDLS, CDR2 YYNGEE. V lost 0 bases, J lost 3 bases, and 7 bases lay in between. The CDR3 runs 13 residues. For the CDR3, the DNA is TGTGCCAGCAGCGTAGATAGGGGCTACGAGCAGTACTTC. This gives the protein CASSVDRGYEQYF.

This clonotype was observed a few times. CDR3 DNA: TGCAGTGCTTCCCTGGGACTAGCCTGGCCGGGGGAGCAGTTCTTC. It is translated as CSASLGLAWPGEQFF. The chain combines TRBV20-1 with TRBJ2-5; TRBD2 matches 9 bases. The J call may be incorrect, as the DNA end agrees better with TRBJ2-1. Germline lookup yields CDR1 DFQATT and CDR2 SNEGSKA (reference sequence). The CDR3 totals 15 residues.

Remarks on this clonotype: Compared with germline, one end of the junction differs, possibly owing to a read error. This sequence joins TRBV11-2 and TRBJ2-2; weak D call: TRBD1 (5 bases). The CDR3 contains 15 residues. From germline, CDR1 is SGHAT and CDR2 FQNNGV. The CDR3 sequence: CASSARVVNTGELFF. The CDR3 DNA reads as TGTGCTAGCAGCGCCAGGGTTGTGAACACTGGGGAGCTGTTTTTT.

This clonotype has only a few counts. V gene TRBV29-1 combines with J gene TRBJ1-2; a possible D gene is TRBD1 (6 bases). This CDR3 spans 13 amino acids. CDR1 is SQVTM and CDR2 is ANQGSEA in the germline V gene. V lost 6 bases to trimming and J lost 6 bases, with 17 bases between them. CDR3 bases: TGCAGCGTATCTAGGACAGAAGAGGATGGCTACACCTTC. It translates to CSVSRTEEDGYTF.

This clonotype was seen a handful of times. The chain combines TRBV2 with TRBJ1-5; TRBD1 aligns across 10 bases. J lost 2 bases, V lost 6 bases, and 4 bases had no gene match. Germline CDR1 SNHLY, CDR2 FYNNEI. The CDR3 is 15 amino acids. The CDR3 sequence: CASRTGTGGNQPQHF. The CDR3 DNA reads TGTGCCAGCAGAACCGGGACAGGGGGCAATCAGCCCCAGCATTTT.

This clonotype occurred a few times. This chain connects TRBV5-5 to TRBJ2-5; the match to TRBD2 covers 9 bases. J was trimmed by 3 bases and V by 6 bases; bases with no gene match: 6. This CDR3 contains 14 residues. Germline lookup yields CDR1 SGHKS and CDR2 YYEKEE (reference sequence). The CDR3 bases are TGTGCCAGCACTCGTTCTAGCGGGAAAGAGACCCAGTACTTC. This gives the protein CASTRSSGKETQYF.

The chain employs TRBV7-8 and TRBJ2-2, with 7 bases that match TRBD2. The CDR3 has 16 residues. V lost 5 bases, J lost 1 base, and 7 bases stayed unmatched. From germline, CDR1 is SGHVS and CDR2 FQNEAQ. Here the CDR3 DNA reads TGTGCCAGCAGCCCTAGAGAGCGGGGGAACACCGGGGAGCTGTTTTTT. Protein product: CASSPRERGNTGELFF.

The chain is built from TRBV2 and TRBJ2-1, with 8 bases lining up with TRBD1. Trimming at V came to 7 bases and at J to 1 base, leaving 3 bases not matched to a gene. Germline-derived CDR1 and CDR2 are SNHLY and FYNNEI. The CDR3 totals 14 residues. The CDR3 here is CASTWDRSYNEQFF. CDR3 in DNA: TGTGCCAGCACGTGGGACAGGTCCTACAATGAGCAGTTCTTC.

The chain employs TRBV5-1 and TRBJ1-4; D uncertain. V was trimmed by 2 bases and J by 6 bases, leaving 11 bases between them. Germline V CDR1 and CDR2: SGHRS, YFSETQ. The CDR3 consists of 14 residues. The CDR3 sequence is CASSFRTSDEKLFF. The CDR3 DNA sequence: TGCGCCAGCAGCTTCAGGACCTCGGATGAAAAACTGTTTTTT.

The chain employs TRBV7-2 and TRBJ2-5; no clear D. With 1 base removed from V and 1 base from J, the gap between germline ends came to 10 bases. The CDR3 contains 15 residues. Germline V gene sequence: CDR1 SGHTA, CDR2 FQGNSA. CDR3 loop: CASSLVVGSQETQYF. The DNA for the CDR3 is TGTGCCAGCAGCTTAGTTGTCGGATCCCAAGAGACCCAGTACTTC.

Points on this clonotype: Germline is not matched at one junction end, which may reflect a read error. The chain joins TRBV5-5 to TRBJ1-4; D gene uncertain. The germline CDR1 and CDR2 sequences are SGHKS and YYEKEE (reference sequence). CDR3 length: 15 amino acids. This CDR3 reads CASSLAAGFNEKLVF. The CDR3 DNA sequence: TGTGCCAGCAGCTTGGCCGCGGGGTTTAATGAAAAACTGGTTTTT.

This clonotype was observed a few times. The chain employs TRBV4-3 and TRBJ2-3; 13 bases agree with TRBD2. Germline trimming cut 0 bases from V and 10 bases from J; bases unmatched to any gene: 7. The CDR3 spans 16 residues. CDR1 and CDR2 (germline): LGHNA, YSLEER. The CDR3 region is CASSQDRGLAGSPQYF. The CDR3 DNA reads TGCGCCAGCAGCCAAGACCGGGGACTAGCGGGATCCCCGCAGTATTTT.

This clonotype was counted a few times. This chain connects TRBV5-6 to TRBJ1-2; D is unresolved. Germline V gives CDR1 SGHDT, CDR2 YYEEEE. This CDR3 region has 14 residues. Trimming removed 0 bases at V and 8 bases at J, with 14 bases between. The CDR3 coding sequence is TGTGCCAGCAGCTTGGATCTCCCTGCGGGGGGCTACACCTTC. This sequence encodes CASSLDLPAGGYTF.

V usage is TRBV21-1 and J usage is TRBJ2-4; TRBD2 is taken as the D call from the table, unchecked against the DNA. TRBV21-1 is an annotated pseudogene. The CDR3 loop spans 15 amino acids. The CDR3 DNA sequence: TGTGCCAGCAGCAAAAGGAGGGTATTAGAAAACATTCAGTACTTC. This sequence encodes CASSKRRVLENIQYF.

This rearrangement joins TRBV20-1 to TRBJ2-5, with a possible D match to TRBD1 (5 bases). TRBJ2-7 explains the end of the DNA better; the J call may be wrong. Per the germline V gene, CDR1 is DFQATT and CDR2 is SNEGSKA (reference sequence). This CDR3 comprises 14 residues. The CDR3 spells CSASLAGNSYEQYV. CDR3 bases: TGCAGTGCTAGTCTGGCAGGGAACTCCTACGAGCAGTACGTC.

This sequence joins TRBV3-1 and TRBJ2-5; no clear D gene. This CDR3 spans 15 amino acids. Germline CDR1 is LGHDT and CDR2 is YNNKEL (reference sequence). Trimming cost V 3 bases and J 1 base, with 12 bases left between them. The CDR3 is CASSHQRRAQETQYF. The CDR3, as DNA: TGTGCCAGCAGCCATCAGAGGAGAGCCCAAGAGACCCAGTACTTC.

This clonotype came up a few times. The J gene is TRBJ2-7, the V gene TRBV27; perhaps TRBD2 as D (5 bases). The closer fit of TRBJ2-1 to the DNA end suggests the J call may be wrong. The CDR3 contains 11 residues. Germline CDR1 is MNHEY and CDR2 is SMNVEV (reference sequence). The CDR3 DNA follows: TGTGCCAGCAGTTTCCGGAGGGAGCAGTTCTTC. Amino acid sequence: CASSFRREQFF.

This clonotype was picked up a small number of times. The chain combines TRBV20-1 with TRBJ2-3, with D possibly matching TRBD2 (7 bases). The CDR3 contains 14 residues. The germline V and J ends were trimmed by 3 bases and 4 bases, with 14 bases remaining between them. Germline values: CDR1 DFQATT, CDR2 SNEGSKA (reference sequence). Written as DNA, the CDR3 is TGCAGTGCTAGTGAGGGGGGGCGTTCAGATACGCAGTATTTT. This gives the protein CSASEGGRSDTQYF.

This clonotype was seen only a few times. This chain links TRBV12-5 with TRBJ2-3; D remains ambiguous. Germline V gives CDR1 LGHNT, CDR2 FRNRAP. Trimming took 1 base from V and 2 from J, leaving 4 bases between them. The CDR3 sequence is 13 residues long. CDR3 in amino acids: CASGLGTTDTQYF. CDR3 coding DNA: TGTGCTAGTGGTTTGGGAACCACAGATACGCAGTATTTT.

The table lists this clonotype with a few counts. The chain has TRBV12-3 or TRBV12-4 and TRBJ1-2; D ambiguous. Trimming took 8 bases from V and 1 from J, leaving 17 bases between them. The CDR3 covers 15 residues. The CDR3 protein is CASGPSGSRNYGYTF. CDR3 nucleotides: TGTGCCAGCGGACCCTCTGGGAGCCGTAACTATGGCTACACCTTC.

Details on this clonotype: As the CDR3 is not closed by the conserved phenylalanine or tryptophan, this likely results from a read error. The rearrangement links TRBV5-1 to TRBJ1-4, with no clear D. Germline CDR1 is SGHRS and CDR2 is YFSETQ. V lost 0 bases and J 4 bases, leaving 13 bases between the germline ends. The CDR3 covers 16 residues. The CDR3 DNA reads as TGCGCCAGCAGCTTGGGAACACCCTCGGGTAATGAAAAACTGTTTTTA. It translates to CASSLGTPSGNEKLFL.

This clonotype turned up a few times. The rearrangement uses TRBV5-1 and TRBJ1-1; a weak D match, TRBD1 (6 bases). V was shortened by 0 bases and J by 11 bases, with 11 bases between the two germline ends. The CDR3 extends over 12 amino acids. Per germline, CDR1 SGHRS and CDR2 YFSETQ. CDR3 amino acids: CASSLVGGPAFF. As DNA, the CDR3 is TGCGCCAGCAGCTTGGTGGGGGGGCCCGCTTTCTTT.

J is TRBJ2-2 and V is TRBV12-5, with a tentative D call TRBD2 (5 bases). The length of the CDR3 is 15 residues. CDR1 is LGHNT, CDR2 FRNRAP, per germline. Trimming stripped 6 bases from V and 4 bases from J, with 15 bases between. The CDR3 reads CASGPDYPSTGELFF. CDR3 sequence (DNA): TGTGCTAGTGGGCCCGACTACCCTAGCACCGGGGAGCTGTTTTTT.

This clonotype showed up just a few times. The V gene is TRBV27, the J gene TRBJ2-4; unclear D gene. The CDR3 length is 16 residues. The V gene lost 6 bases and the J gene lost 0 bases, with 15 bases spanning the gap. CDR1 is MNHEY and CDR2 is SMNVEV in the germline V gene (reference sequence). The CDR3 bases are TGTGCCAGCAGCCCACCGGGCCTCCTAGCCAAAAACATTCAGTACTTC. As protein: CASSPPGLLAKNIQYF.

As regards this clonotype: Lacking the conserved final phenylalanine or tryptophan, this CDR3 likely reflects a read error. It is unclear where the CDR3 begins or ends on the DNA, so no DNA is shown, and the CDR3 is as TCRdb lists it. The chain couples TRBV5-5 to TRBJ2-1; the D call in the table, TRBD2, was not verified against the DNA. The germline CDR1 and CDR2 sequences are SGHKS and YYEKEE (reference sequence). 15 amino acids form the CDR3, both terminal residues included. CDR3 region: CASSPAPGLEFEEYV.